This T cell receptor beta chain stems from a study of T cell clones after liver transplantation. Overall study: Third-party-reactive TCRbeta sequences from pre-transplant mixed lymphocyte reactions served as antigen-independent comparators.

This clone was observed once. The CDR3 runs to 15 residues. V dropped 4 bases and J dropped 0 bases, with 10 bases sitting between them. CDR1 and CDR2 from the germline V gene are SGHRS and YFSETQ. Produced via immunoSEQ multiplex PCR; TCRdb's table is partial and in-frame only. Of some 80,000 clones in the sample, around 84% are singletons; the top ten hold 2% to 2.5%. J is TRBJ1-4 and V is TRBV5-1; D not certain. The source was CD4+ T cells from blood, collected 48 to 50 months after liver transplant. The receptor was isolated from a human patient who received a liver transplant. Certain T cells may be donor cells from the graft. The DNA for the CDR3 is TGCGCCAGCAGCATGGGATCTGCAACTAATGAAAAACTGTTTTTT. It specifies CASSMGSATNEKLFF.